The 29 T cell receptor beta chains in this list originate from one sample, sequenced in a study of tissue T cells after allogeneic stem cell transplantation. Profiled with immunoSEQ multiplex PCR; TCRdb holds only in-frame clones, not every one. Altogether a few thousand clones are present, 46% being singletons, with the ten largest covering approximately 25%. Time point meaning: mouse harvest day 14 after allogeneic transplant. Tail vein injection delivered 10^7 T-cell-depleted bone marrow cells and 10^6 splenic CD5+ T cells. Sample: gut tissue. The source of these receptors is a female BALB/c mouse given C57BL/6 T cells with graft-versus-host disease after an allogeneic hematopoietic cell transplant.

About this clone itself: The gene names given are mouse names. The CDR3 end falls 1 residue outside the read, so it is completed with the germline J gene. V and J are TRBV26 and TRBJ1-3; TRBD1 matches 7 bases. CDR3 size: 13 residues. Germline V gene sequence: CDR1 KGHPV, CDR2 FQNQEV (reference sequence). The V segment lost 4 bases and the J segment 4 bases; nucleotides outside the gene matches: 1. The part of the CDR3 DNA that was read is TGTGCCAGCAGTCCCAGGGGGGGAAATACGCTCTAT. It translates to CASSPRGGNTLY. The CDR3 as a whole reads CASSPRGGNTLYF.

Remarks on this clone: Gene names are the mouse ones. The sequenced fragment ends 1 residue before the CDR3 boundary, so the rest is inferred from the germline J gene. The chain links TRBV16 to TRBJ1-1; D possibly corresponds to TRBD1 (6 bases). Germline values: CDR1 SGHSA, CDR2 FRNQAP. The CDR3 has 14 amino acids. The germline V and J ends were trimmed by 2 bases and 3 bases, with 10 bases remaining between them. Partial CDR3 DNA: TGTGCAAGCAGCTTAAGAGGGGGTGACACAGAAGTCTTC. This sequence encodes CASSLRGGDTEVF. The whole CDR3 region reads CASSLRGGDTEVFF.

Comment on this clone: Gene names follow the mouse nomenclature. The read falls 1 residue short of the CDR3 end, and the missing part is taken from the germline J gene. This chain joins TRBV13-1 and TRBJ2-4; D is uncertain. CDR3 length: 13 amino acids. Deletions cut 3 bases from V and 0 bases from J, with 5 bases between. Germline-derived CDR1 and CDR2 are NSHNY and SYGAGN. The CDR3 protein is CASSAGSQNTLYF. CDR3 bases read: TGTGCCAGCAGTGCTGGTAGTCAAAACACCTTGTAC.

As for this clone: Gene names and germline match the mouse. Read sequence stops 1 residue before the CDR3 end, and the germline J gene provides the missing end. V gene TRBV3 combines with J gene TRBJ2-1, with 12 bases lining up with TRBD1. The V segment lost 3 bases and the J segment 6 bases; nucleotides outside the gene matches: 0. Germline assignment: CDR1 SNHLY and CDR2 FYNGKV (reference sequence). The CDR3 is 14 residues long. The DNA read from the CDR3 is TGTGCCAGCAGCTTGGGACAGGGGGCTGCTGAGCAGTTC. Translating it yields CASSLGQGAAEQF. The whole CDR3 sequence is CASSLGQGAAEQFF.

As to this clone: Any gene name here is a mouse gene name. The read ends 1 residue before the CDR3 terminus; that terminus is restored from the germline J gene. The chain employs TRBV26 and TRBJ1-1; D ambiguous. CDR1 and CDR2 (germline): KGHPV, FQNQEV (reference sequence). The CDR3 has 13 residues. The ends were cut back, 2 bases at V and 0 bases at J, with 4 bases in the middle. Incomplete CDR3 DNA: TGTGCCAGCAGTCTGACAACAAACACAGAAGTCTTC. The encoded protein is CASSLTTNTEVF. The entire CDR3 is CASSLTTNTEVFF.

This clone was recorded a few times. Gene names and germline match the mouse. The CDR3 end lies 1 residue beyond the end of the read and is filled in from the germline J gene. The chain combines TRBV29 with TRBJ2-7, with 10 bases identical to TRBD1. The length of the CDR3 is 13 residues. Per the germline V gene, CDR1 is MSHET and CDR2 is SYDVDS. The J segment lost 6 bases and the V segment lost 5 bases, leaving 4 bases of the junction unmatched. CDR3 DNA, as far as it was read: TGTGCTAGCAGTCCCGGGACAGGGGTTGAACAGTAC. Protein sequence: CASSPGTGVEQY. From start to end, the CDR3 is CASSPGTGVEQYF.

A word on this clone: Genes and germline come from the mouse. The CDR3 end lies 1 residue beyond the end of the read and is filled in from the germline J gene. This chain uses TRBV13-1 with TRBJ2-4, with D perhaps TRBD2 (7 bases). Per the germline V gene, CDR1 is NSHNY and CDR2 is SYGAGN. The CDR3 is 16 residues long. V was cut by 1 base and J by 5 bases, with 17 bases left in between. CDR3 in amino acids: CASSDKGGGQRNTLYF. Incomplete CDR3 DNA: TGTGCCAGCAGTGATAAAGGGGGGGGTCAACGAAACACCTTGTAC.

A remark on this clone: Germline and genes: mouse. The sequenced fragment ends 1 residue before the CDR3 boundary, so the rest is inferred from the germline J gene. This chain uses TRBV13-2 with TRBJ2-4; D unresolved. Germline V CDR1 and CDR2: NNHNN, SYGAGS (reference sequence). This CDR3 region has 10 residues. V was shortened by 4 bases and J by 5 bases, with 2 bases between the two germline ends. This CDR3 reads CASGLNTLYF. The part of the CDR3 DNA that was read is TGTGCCAGCGGTCTAAACACCTTGTAC.

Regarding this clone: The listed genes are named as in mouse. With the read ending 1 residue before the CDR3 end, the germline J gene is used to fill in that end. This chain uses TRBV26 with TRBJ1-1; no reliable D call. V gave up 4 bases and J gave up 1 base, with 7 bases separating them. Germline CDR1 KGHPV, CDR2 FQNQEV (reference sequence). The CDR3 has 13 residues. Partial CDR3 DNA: TGTGCCAGCAGTCCAGACATAAACACAGAAGTCTTC. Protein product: CASSPDINTEVF. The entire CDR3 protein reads CASSPDINTEVFF. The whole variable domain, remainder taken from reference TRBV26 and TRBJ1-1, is NSKVIQTPRYLVKGQGQKAKMRCIPEKGHPVVFWYQQNKNNEFKFLINFQNQEVLQQIDMTEKRFSAECPSNSPCSLEIQSSEAGDSALYLCASSPDINTEVFFGKGTRLTVV.

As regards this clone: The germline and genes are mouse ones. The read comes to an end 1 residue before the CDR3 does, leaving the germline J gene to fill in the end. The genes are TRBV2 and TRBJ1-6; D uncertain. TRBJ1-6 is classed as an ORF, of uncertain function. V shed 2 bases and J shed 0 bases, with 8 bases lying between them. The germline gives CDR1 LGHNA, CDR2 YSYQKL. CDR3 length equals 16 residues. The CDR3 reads CASSQWANSYNSPLYF. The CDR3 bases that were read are TGTGCCAGCAGCCAATGGGCGAATTCCTATAATTCGCCCCTCTAC.

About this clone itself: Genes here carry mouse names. Here the CDR3 reads CASSPGTANTEVFF. The CDR3 bases that were read are TGTGCCAGCAGTCCCGGGACAGCAAACACAGAAGTCTTC. The rearrangement joins TRBV26 to TRBJ1-1; 7 nucleotides agree with TRBD1. The read ends 1 residue before the CDR3 terminus; that terminus is restored from the germline J gene. Trimming removed 4 bases from V and 0 bases from J; junction bases left unmatched: 2. The CDR3 runs to 14 residues. Germline CDR1 reads KGHPV; CDR2 reads FQNQEV (reference sequence).

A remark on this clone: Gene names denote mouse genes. The CDR3 DNA, read in part, is TGTGCCAGCAGCTTGGGCTGGGGGGGCGCCACAGAAACGCTGTAT. Translation: CASSLGWGGATETLY. The entire CDR3 sequence reads CASSLGWGGATETLYF. This sequence joins TRBV3 and TRBJ2-3; TRBD2 matches 10 bases. Read data end 1 residue before the CDR3 end; the end is taken from the germline J gene. The V and J ends lost 3 bases and 4 bases, in that order; junction bases with no gene match: 7. The germline CDR1 and CDR2 sequences are SNHLY and FYNGKV (reference sequence). The CDR3 sequence is 16 residues long.

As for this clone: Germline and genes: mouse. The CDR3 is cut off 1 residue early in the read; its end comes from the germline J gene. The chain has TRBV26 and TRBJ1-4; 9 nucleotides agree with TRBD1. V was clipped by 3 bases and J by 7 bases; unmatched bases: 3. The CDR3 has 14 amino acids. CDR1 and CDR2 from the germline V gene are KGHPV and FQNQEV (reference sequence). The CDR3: CASSLGTGLERLFF. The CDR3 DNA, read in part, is TGTGCCAGCAGTCTCGGGACAGGGCTCGAAAGATTATTT.

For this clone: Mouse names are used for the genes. The sequenced CDR3 bases are TGTGCCAGCAGTCTACAGGAAAATTCGCCCCTCTAC. Translated, it gives CASSLQENSPLY. The complete CDR3 reads CASSLQENSPLYF. The chain employs TRBV26 and TRBJ1-6; D might be TRBD1 (5 bases). The read stops 1 residue short of the end of the CDR3; the missing end is completed from the germline J gene. Being an ORF, TRBJ1-6 has a function that is uncertain. The germline V gene has CDR1 KGHPV and CDR2 FQNQEV (reference sequence). The CDR3 sequence is 13 residues long. V dropped 3 bases and J dropped 7 bases, with 7 bases sitting between them.

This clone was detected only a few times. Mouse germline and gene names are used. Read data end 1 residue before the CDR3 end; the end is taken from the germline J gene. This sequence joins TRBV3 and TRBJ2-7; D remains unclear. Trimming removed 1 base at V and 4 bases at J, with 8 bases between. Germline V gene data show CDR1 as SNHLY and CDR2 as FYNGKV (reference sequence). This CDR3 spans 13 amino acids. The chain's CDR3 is CASSLGQDYEQYF. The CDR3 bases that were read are TGTGCCAGCAGCTTAGGGCAGGATTATGAACAGTAC.

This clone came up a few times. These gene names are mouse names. CDR3 DNA, as far as it was read: TGTGCCAGCAGTCTGAACAGCCAAGACACCCAGTAC. Amino acid sequence: CASSLNSQDTQY. The entire CDR3 protein reads CASSLNSQDTQYF. The chain combines TRBV26 with TRBJ2-5; D uncertain. The read terminates 1 residue ahead of where the CDR3 ends, so the germline J gene completes it. The CDR3 loop spans 13 amino acids. The germline V gene encodes CDR1 KGHPV and CDR2 FQNQEV (reference sequence). V dropped 2 bases and J dropped 2 bases, with 5 bases sitting between them.

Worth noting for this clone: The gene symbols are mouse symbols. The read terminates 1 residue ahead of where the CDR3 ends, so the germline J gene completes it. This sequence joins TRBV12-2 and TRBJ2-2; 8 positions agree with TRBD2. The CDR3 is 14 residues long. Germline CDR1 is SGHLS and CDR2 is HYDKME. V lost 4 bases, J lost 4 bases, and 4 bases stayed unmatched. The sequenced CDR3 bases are TGTGCCAGCTCCCGGGGGGGCAGCACCGGGCAGCTCTAC. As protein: CASSRGGSTGQLY. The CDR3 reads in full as CASSRGGSTGQLYF.

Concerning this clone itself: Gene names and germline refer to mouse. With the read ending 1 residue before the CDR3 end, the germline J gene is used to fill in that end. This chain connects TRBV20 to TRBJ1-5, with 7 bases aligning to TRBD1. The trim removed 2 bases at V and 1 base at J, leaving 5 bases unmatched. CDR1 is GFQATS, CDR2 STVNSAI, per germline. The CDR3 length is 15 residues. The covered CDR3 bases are TGTGGTGCTAGGAGACAGGGAGGAAACAACCAGGCTCCGCTT. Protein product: CGARRQGGNNQAPL. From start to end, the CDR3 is CGARRQGGNNQAPLF.

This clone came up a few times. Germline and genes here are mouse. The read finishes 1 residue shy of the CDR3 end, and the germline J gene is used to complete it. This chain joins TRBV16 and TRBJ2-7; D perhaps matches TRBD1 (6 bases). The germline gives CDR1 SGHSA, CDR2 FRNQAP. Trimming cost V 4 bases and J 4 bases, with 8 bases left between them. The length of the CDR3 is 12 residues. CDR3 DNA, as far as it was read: TGTGCAAGCAGCTCGGGACAATATGAACAGTAC. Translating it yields CASSSGQYEQY. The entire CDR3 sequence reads CASSSGQYEQYF.

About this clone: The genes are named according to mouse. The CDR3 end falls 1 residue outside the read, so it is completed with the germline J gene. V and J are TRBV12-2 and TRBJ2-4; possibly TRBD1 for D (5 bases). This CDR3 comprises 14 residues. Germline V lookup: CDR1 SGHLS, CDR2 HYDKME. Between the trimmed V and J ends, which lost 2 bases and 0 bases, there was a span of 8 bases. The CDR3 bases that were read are TGTGCCAGCTCTCCCGGACAAAGTCAAAACACCTTGTAC. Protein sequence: CASSPGQSQNTLY. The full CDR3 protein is CASSPGQSQNTLYF.

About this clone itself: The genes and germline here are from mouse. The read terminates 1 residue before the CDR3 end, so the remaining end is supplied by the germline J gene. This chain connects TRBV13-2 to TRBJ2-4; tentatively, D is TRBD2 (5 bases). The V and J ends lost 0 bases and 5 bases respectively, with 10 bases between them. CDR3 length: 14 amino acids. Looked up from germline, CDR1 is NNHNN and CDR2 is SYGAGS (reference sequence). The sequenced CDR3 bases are TGTGCCAGCGGTGATGCAGCCTGGGTAAACACCTTGTAC. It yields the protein CASGDAAWVNTLY. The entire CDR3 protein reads CASGDAAWVNTLYF.

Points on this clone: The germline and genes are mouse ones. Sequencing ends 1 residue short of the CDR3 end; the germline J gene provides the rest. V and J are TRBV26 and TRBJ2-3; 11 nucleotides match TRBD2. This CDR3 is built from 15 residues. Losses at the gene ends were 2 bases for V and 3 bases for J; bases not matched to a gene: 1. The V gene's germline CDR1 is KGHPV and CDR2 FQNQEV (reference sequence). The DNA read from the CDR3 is TGTGCCAGCAGTCTGAGACTGGGGGGGGCAGAAACGCTGTAT. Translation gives CASSLRLGGAETLY. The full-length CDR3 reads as CASSLRLGGAETLYF.

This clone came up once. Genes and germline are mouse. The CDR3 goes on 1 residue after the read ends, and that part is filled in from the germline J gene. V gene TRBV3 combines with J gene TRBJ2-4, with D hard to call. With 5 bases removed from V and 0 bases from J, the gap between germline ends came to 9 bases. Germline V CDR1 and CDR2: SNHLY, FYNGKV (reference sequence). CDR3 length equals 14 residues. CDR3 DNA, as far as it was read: TGTGCCAGCAGCGCCAGACCTAGTCAAAACACCTTGTAC. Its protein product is CASSARPSQNTLY. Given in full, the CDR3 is CASSARPSQNTLYF.

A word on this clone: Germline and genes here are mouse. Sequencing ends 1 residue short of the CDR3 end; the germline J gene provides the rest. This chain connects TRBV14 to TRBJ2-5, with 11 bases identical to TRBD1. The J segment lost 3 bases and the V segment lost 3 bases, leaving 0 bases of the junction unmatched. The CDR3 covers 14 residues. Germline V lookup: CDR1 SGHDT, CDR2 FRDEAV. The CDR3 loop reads CASSWDRGQDTQYF. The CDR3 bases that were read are TGTGCCAGCAGTTGGGACAGGGGGCAAGACACCCAGTAC.

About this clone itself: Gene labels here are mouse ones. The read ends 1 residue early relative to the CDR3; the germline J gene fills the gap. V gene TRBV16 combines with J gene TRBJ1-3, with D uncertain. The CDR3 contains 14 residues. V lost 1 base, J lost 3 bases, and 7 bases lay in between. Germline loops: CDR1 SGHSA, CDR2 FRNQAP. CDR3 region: CASSLGVVGNTLYF. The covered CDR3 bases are TGTGCAAGCAGCTTAGGGGTGGTTGGAAATACGCTCTAT.

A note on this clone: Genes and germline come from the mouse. The CDR3 sequence: CASRQGAETLYF. The part of the CDR3 DNA that was read is TGTGCCAGCAGACAGGGGGCAGAAACGCTGTAT. V gene TRBV26 combines with J gene TRBJ2-3; 7 bases are a match to TRBD1. Read coverage stops 1 residue before the CDR3 terminus; the germline J gene supplies the remainder. From germline, CDR1 is KGHPV and CDR2 FQNQEV (reference sequence). This CDR3 is 12 amino acids long. The junction had 0 bases not matched to a gene; V was cut back by 6 bases and J by 3 bases.

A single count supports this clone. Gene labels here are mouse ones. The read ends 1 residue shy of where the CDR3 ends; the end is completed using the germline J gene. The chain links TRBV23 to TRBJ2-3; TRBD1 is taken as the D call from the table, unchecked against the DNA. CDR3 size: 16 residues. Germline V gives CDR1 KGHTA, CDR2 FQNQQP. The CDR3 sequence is CSSSPQGARGAETLYF. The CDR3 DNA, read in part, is TGCTCCAGCAGCCCACAGGGGGCGCGGGGTGCAGAAACGCTGTAT.

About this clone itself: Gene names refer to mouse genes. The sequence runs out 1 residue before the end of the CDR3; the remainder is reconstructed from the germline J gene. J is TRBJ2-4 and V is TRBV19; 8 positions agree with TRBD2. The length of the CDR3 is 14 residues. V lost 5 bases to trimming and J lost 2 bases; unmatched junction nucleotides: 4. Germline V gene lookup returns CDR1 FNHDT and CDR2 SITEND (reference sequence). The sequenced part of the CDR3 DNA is TGTGCCAGCAGACGACTGGGGTTTCAAAACACCTTGTAC. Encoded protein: CASRRLGFQNTLY. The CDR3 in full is CASRRLGFQNTLYF.

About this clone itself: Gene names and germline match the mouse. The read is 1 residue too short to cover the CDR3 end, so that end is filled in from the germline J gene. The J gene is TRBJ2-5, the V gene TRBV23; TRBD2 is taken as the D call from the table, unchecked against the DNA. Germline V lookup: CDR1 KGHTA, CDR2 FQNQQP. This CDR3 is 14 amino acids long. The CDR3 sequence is CSSSQVLGEDTQYF. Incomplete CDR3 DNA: TGCTCCAGCAGTCAAGTACTGGGGGAGGACACCCAGTAC.